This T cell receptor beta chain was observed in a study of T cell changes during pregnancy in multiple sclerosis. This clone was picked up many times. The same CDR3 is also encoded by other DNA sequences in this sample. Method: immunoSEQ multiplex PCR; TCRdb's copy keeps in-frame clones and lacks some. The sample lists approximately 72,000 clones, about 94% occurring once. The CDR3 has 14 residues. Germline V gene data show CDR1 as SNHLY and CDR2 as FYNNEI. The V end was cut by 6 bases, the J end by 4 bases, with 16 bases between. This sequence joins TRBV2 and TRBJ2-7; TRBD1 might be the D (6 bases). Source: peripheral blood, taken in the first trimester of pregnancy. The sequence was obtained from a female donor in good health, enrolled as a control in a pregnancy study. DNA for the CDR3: TGTGCCAGCAGAATACAGGGAAACTCTTACGAGCAGTACTTC. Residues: CASRIQGNSYEQYF.